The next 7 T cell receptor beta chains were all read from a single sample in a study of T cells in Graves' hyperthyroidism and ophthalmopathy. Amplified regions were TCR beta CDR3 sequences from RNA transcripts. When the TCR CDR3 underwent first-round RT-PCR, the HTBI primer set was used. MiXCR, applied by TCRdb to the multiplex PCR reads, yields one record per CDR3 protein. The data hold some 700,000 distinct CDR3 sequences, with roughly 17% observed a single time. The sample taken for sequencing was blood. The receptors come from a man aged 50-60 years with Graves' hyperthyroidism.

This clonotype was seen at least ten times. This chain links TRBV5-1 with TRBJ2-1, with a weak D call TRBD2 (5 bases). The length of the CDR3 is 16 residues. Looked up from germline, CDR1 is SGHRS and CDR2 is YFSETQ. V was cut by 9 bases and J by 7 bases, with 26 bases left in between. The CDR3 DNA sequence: TGCGCCACCGCCCCTTTGCGCGCCGGGATGGAGAATGAGCAGTTCTTC. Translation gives CATAPLRAGMENEQFF.

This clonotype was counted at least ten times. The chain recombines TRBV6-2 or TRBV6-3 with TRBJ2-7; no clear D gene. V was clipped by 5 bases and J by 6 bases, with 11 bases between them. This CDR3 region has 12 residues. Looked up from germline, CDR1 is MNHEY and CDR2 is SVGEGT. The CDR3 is CASSEIPPEQYF. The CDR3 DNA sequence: TGTGCCAGCAGTGAGATCCCCCCCGAGCAGTACTTC.

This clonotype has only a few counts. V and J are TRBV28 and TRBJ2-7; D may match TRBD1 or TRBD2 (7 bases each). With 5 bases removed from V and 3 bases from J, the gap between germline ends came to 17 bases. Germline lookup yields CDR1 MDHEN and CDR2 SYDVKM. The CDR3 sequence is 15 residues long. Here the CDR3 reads CASSPGGAHRYEQYF. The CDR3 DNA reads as TGTGCCAGCAGTCCAGGGGGGGCGCATCGCTACGAGCAGTACTTC.

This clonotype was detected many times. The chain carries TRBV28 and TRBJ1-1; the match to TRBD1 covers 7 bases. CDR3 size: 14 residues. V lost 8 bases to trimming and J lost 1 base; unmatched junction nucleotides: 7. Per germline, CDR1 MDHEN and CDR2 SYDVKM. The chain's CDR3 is CASLPGQQNTEAFF. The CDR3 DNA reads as TGTGCCAGCCTACCGGGACAGCAGAACACTGAAGCTTTCTTT.

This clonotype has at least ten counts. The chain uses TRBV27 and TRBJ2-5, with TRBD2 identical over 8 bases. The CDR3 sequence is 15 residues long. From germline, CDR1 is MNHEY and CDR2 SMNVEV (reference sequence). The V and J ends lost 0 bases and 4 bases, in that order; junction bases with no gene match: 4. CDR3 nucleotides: TGTGCCAGCAGTTTATCTACCCTAGCGGGAGAGACCCAGTACTTC. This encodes CASSLSTLAGETQYF.

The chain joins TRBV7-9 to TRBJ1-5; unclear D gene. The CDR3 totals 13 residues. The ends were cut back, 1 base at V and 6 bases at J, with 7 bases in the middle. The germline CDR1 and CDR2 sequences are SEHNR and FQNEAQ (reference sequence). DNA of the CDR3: TGTGCCAGCAGCTTAGAAATGGGTCAGCCCCAGCATTTT. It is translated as CASSLEMGQPQHF. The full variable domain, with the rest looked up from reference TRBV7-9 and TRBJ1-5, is DTGVSQNPRHKITKRGQNVTFRCDPISEHNRLYWYRQTLGQGPEFLTYFQNEAQLEKSRLLSDRFSAERPKGSFSTLEIQRTEQGDSAMYLCASSLEMGQPQHFGDGTRLSIL.

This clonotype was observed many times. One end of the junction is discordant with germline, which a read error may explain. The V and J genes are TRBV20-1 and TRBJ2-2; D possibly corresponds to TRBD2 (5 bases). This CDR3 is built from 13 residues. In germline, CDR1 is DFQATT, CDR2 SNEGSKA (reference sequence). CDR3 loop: CSARDGVTGELFF. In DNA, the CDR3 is TGCAGTGCTCGAGACGGGGTCACCGGGGAGCTGTTTTTT.